The rows below give T cell receptor beta chains drawn from one sample of a study of post-analysis software for immune sequencing data. TCRdb re-derived calls from the PCR reads in MiXCR, one entry per CDR3 protein. The sample lists 400,000 to 500,000 distinct CDR3 sequences, 30% to 40% occurring once. What was sequenced was blood. All receptors derive from a girl aged 2-9 years with multiple sclerosis. The CDR3 runs from the conserved cysteine through the conserved F or W. The D gene is left open where the match is weak. Size is stated for part of the rows, as once, few or many counts, or as a class when the clone is expanded.

J gene	D gene	clone size	V gene	CDR3 length	CDR3 protein	CDR3 DNA
TRBJ2-5	NA	NA	TRBV14	17	CASSQDRGAGQIYGQYF	TGTGCCAGCAGCCAAGATCGGGGAGCAGGACAGATCTACGGGCAGTACTTC
TRBJ1-1	NA	NA	TRBV27	14	CASSLRYEGTEAFF	TGTGCCAGCAGTTTAAGATATGAGGGAACTGAAGCTTTCTTT
TRBJ2-7	NA	NA	TRBV4-3	15	CASSQGVGRPYEQYF	TGCGCCAGCAGCCAAGGGGTCGGGCGACCCTACGAGCAGTACTTC
TRBJ2-7	TRBD1	NA	TRBV7-2	14	CASSSGQGEGEQYF	TGTGCCAGCAGCTCGGGACAGGGGGAGGGCGAGCAGTACTTC
TRBJ1-6	NA	few	TRBV20-1	14	CSARGRGEGSPLHF	TGCAGTGCTCGAGGCAGGGGCGAAGGATCACCCCTCCACTTT
TRBJ1-4	TRBD1	NA	TRBV25-1	16	CASSEDDRVRNEKLFF	TGTGCCAGCAGTGAGGATGACAGGGTCCGTAATGAAAAACTGTTTTTT
TRBJ2-7	NA	once	TRBV7-2	18	CTSSFRGAWPASPYEQYF	TGTACCAGCAGCTTTCGGGGTGCTTGGCCAGCCTCCCCGTACGAGCAGTACTTC
TRBJ2-7	NA	few	TRBV27	14	CASSFTRGSYEQYF	TGTGCCAGCAGTTTCACTCGAGGGTCCTACGAGCAGTACTTC
TRBJ1-2	NA	NA	TRBV4-3	13	CASSIGVPGGYTF	TGCGCCAGCTCCATTGGGGTTCCGGGAGGCTACACCTTC
TRBJ2-5	TRBD2	once	TRBV7-9	16	CASSLQAGGYQETQYF	TGTGCCAGCAGCCTCCAAGCGGGGGGGTACCAAGAGACCCAGTACTTC
TRBJ1-6	NA	NA	TRBV2	13	CASSGGRHSPLHF	TGTGCCAGCAGTGGGGGCAGGCATTCACCCCTCCACTTT
TRBJ2-5	TRBD1	NA	TRBV5-1	14	CASSYSGTEETQYF	TGCGCCAGCAGCTACTCCGGGACAGAAGAGACCCAGTACTTC
TRBJ2-3	TRBD1	NA	TRBV20-1	15	CSAPRQGSGTDTQYF	TGCAGTGCCCCGAGACAGGGGTCGGGCACAGATACGCAGTATTTT
TRBJ2-1	NA	NA	TRBV7-6	14	CASSLATVINEQFF	TGTGCCAGCAGCTTAGCTACTGTTATCAATGAGCAGTTCTTC
TRBJ1-1	NA	NA	TRBV2	14	CASSESPGGTEAFF	TGTGCCAGCAGTGAAAGTCCCGGCGGGACTGAAGCTTTCTTT
TRBJ2-1	NA	NA	TRBV6-5	16	CASTRTWAGAFNEQFF	TGTGCCAGCACCCGGACTTGGGCGGGGGCCTTCAATGAGCAGTTCTTC
TRBJ1-4	TRBD1	NA	TRBV7-6	15	CASSYAGGPNEKLFF	TGTGCCAGCAGCTACGCAGGGGGACCTAATGAAAAACTGTTTTTT
TRBJ1-1	NA	few	TRBV5-8	13	CASRMRGNTEAFF	TGTGCCAGCCGAATGAGGGGGAACACTGAAGCTTTCTTT
TRBJ1-3	NA	NA	TRBV27	16	CASSLSLRTVGNTIYF	TGTGCCAGCAGTTTATCGCTACGGACAGTTGGAAACACCATATATTTT
TRBJ2-5	NA	NA	TRBV20-1	12	CSGSEGQETQYF	TGCAGTGGAAGTGAAGGACAAGAGACCCAGTACTTC
TRBJ1-3	NA	NA	TRBV27	14	CASRPGRTGNTIYF	TGTGCCAGCAGACCCGGGAGAACAGGAAACACCATATATTTT
TRBJ2-1	NA	few	TRBV9	13	CASSPPPGQEQFF	TGTGCCAGCAGCCCTCCCCCGGGACAAGAGCAGTTCTTC
TRBJ2-1	NA	once	TRBV6-2/TRBV6-3	14	CASSLSATGDEQFF	TGTGCCAGCAGTCTTAGCGCAACTGGCGATGAGCAGTTCTTC
TRBJ2-4	NA	NA	TRBV4-1	17	CASSQVSGRMAKNIQYF	TGCGCCAGCAGCCAAGTTTCAGGGAGGATGGCCAAAAACATTCAGTACTTC
TRBJ1-5	NA	NA	TRBV6-6	13	CASSGTYDQPQHF	TGTGCCAGCAGCGGGACATACGATCAGCCCCAGCATTTT
TRBJ1-1	NA	NA	TRBV12-3/TRBV12-4	14	CASSSWQTNTEAFF	TGTGCCAGCAGTTCTTGGCAAACGAACACTGAAGCTTTCTTT
TRBJ2-3	TRBD1	few	TRBV20-1	18	CSARRTGPYILITDTQYF	TGCAGTGCTAGAAGGACAGGACCATATATACTGATCACAGATACGCAGTATTTT
TRBJ2-5	TRBD2	NA	TRBV7-2	16	CASSLARGGKRETQYF	TGTGCCAGCAGCTTAGCCCGGGGGGGGAAGCGAGAGACCCAGTACTTC
TRBJ2-1	NA	few	TRBV24-1	11	CATTAYNEQFF	TGTGCCACCACAGCCTACAATGAGCAGTTCTTC
TRBJ2-1	TRBD2	few	TRBV27	16	CASSFSLAGGDNEQFF	TGTGCCAGCAGTTTCTCCCTAGCGGGAGGAGACAATGAGCAGTTCTTC
TRBJ2-7	NA	few	TRBV6-6	15	CASREREQGSYEQYF	TGTGCCAGCAGGGAGAGGGAGCAGGGCTCCTACGAGCAGTACTTC
TRBJ2-3	NA	NA	TRBV9	15	CASSVGGRGQDTQYF	TGTGCCAGCAGCGTAGGAGGTAGAGGTCAAGATACGCAGTATTTT
TRBJ2-5	TRBD2	NA	TRBV7-9	14	CASSFGLAWGTQYF	TGTGCCAGCAGTTTTGGACTAGCGTGGGGGACCCAGTACTTC
TRBJ2-7	NA	NA	TRBV3-1	13	CASSLIIHGEQYF	TGTGCCAGCAGCCTCATCATCCACGGGGAGCAGTACTTC
TRBJ2-7	NA	few	TRBV7-3	15	CASSLIPGLSYEQYF	TGTGCCAGCAGCTTAATACCGGGACTCTCCTACGAGCAGTACTTC
TRBJ2-1	NA	NA	TRBV5-1	16	CASSLAPASSYNEQFF	TGCGCCAGCAGCTTGGCGCCTGCCAGCTCCTACAATGAGCAGTTCTTC
TRBJ2-5	NA	NA	TRBV7-9	18	CASSLSRRGLRFRETQYF	TGTGCCAGCAGCTTATCGCGCAGGGGCCTCCGGTTCCGGGAGACCCAGTACTTC
TRBJ1-2	TRBD1	few	TRBV6-4	17	CASSAMGQGWGHYGYTF	TGTGCCAGCAGTGCGATGGGACAGGGATGGGGGCACTATGGCTACACCTTC
TRBJ2-1	NA	few	TRBV29-1	12	CSVGTSINEQFF	TGCAGCGTAGGGACTTCAATTAATGAGCAGTTCTTC
TRBJ2-5	TRBD2	NA	TRBV24-1	14	CATSRAGGLETQYF	TGTGCCACCAGCAGAGCGGGGGGGCTTGAGACCCAGTACTTC
TRBJ1-2	NA	NA	TRBV6-5	13	CASSHSLWDGYTF	TGTGCCAGCAGTCACTCTCTCTGGGATGGCTACACCTTC
TRBJ2-7	NA	few	TRBV24-1	15	CATSDGTGSPDEQYF	TGTGCCACCAGTGATGGTACCGGGAGCCCTGACGAGCAGTACTTC
TRBJ2-1	TRBD2	few	TRBV5-1	16	CASSLALAGGHNEQFF	TGCGCCAGCAGCTTGGCACTAGCGGGAGGCCACAATGAGCAGTTCTTC
TRBJ1-5	NA	few	TRBV5-5	19	CASSLRGSLPGVSNQPQHF	TGTGCCAGCAGCTTGAGAGGATCTCTTCCGGGGGTTTCCAATCAGCCCCAGCATTTT
TRBJ1-2	NA	NA	TRBV12-3/TRBV12-4	15	CASSLGWGRTYGYTF	TGTGCCAGCAGTTTAGGATGGGGCCGTACCTATGGCTACACCTTC
TRBJ2-5	TRBD1	few	TRBV5-1	17	CASSPANRGVPQETQYF	TGCGCCAGCAGCCCGGCAAACAGGGGAGTCCCTCAAGAGACCCAGTACTTC
TRBJ2-5	TRBD2	few	TRBV7-3	19	CASSLLPRGGVRMKETQYF	TGTGCCAGCAGCTTACTTCCGCGGGGGGGGGTTCGAATGAAAGAGACCCAGTACTTC
TRBJ1-5	NA	many	TRBV6-6	13	CASSSYRNQPQHF	TGTGCCAGCAGTTCGTACCGCAATCAGCCCCAGCATTTT
TRBJ2-7	NA	NA	TRBV29-1	13	CSALRGGSYEQYF	TGCAGCGCTCTGCGAGGGGGATCCTACGAGCAGTACTTC
TRBJ2-3	NA	NA	TRBV7-8	16	CASSLGGRSRADTQYF	TGTGCCAGCAGCTTAGGCGGCCGCTCCCGTGCGGATACGCAGTATTTT
TRBJ2-3	NA	NA	TRBV6-1	13	CASSAYFEDTQYF	TGTGCCAGCAGTGCCTACTTTGAAGATACGCAGTATTTT
TRBJ1-6	TRBD1	few	TRBV7-9	15	CASSPIDRGNSPLHF	TGTGCCAGCAGCCCCATTGACAGGGGTAATTCACCCCTCCACTTT
TRBJ2-5	TRBD2	NA	TRBV9	15	CASSVGASGQETQYF	TGTGCCAGCAGCGTAGGGGCTAGCGGGCAAGAGACCCAGTACTTC
TRBJ2-5	NA	NA	TRBV6-5	17	CASSYLRISGIQETQYF	TGTGCCAGCAGTTACTTGAGGATTAGCGGCATTCAAGAGACCCAGTACTTC
TRBJ1-2	NA	few	TRBV12-3/TRBV12-4	13	CASSHLPGNGYTF	TGTGCAAGCAGTCACCTCCCCGGGAATGGCTACACCTTC
TRBJ1-1	NA	once	TRBV6-5	14	CASSSNPGVEGAFF	TGTGCCAGCAGTTCCAACCCAGGGGTTGAGGGGGCTTTCTTT
TRBJ2-3	NA	NA	TRBV20-1	14	CSAGIAGSTDTQYF	TGCAGTGCTGGCATTGCGGGGTCCACAGATACGCAGTATTTT
TRBJ2-7	NA	few	TRBV6-5	15	CASSYGPGAGYEQYF	TGTGCCAGCAGTTACGGTCCGGGGGCCGGTTACGAGCAGTACTTC
TRBJ2-1	TRBD2	few	TRBV28	15	CASRGTSGGNNEQFF	TGTGCCAGCAGGGGGACTAGCGGGGGGAACAATGAGCAGTTCTTC
TRBJ2-7	NA	NA	TRBV3-1	15	CASSQAPFYTYEQYF	TGTGCCAGCAGCCAAGCCCCTTTTTATACCTACGAGCAGTACTTC